This T cell receptor beta chain was recovered during a study of identifying expanded T cells in peripheral blood. Study observations and caveats: Across healthy donors, higher total template counts meant significantly greater roughly 2-week count variance. Technical replicates showed approximately 1.2 changed clones; around two weeks about 16.4; four weeks 19.

No infections or other immune events were documented during collection. Data came from immunoSEQ multiplex PCR; TCRdb stores just in-frame clones and leaves some out. The repertoire holds about 110,000 clones, with about nine tenths as singletons. V was pared by 4 bases and J by 3 bases, with 10 bases between. Per germline, CDR1 MNHNY and CDR2 SVGAGI (reference sequence). The CDR3 totals 14 residues. Comment on this clone: What it recognizes is unknown.

The sequence derives from a person between 18 and 69 years old in good health. The gene calls are TRBV6-6 and TRBJ1-5; D possibly corresponds to TRBD1 (6 bases). The sequenced sample consisted of blood. The CDR3 DNA reads as TGTGCCAGCAGTTCGGGACACCCCAATCAGCCCCAGCATTTT. This sequence encodes CASSSGHPNQPQHF.